The clone carrying this T cell receptor beta chain was detected many times. What it binds is not known. Under 3 months in duration, the ophthalmopathy in affected donors had moderate-to-severe activity, CAS ≥3 and NOSPECS ≥4. The data belong to a study of Graves' ophthalmopathy and Graves' hyperthyroidism. Overall study findings and caveats: In blood, most expanded thyroid clonotypes above 0.001 frequency were also detected. Stable hyperthyroidism and ophthalmopathy were told apart by a 13-signature model, which achieved about 88% sensitivity and almost 82% specificity. Its predictions of ophthalmopathy progression gave the model 60% to 71% sensitivity and 72.22% specificity.

TCR beta CDR3 regions were amplified from RNA transcripts. The first-round RT-PCR employed HTBI primers together with the Qiagen OneStep RT-PCR kit. A multiplex PCR was then performed as the second round. TCRdb reprocessed the multiplex PCR reads via MiXCR and lists one record per CDR3 protein. The data show hundreds of thousands of distinct CDR3 sequences, 20% to 25% seen once. The sequencing input was peripheral blood. The receptor was isolated from a woman aged 50 to 60 with Graves' ophthalmopathy.

The CDR3 nucleotides read TGTGCCAGCAGCTTGGCCCGGGGCGAATTTGGCAGAAACAATCAGCCCCAGCATTTT. It is translated as CASSLARGEFGRNNQPQHF. This chain joins TRBV5-6 and TRBJ1-5, with TRBD1 as a possible D gene (5 bases). This CDR3 has 19 amino acids. Germline V gives CDR1 SGHDT, CDR2 YYEEEE. Trimming took off 0 bases at V and 3 bases at J, with 22 bases between the two ends.